A selection of T cell receptor beta chains follows, all from one sample in a study of OX40 agonist ivuxolimab in advanced cancers. Using immunoSEQ multiplex PCR, the repertoire was profiled, and TCRdb retains in-frame clones only, with some absent. This table has tens of thousands of clones, roughly 85% appearing once. Sequences were derived from CD4+ or CD8+ T cells sorted from blood, sampled in a trial of the OX40 agonist ivuxolimab. Receptors originate from an adult with an advanced solid tumor such as melanoma, head and neck, liver or kidney cancer. CDR3s include the opening cysteine and the closing phenylalanine or tryptophan. A D gene is named only where the DNA matches it firmly. Expanded clones are given a class, and other clones once, few, many or no size at all.

clone_size cdr3_length j_call d_call v_call cdr3_aa cdr3_nt
NA 13 TRBJ2-3 NA TRBV10-3 CANSGEGTDTQYF TGTGCCAATTCTGGAGAGGGAACAGATACGCAGTATTTT
NA 15 TRBJ2-7 TRBD1 TRBV6-5 CASSSMGPGGHEQYF TGTGCCAGCAGTTCTATGGGGCCAGGGGGCCACGAGCAGTACTTC
NA 15 TRBJ2-3 TRBD2 TRBV27 CASSPRNGRTDTQYF TGTGCCAGCAGTCCCCGGAACGGGAGGACAGATACGCAGTATTTT
NA 15 TRBJ2-1 TRBD1 TRBV6-4 CASSEGQGALNEQFF TGTGCCAGCAGTGAAGGCCAGGGGGCCCTCAATGAGCAGTTCTTC
NA 15 TRBJ2-1 NA TRBV4-1 CASSQERATLNEQFF TGCGCCAGCAGCCAAGAGCGGGCGACACTTAATGAGCAGTTCTTC
once 14 TRBJ2-2 TRBD2 TRBV7-9 CASSGSGGTGELFF TGTGCCTCTAGCGGGAGCGGGGGCACCGGGGAGCTGTTTTTT
NA 14 TRBJ1-6 NA TRBV6-1 CASSEAGGNSPLHF TGTGCCAGCAGTGAAGCCGGGGGAAATTCACCCCTCCACTTT
once 17 TRBJ2-2 NA TRBV7-3 CASSLAPGATREGELFF TGTGCCAGCAGCTTAGCCCCTGGAGCTACGCGGGAAGGGGAGCTGTTTTTT
NA 13 TRBJ1-1 NA TRBV4-2 CASSQERRTEAFF TGTGCCAGCAGCCAAGAAAGGAGGACTGAAGCTTTCTTT
NA 13 TRBJ1-2 NA TRBV10-1 CASSEDGSYGYTF TGCGCCAGCAGTGAAGACGGCTCCTATGGCTACACCTTC
NA 14 TRBJ1-4 NA TRBV6-5 CASSKTGTREKLFF TGTGCCAGCAGTAAGACTGGGACGCGGGAAAAACTGTTTTTT
NA 13 TRBJ1-5 NA TRBV2 CASRGGGGAPQHF TGTGCCAGCAGGGGGGGAGGGGGAGCGCCCCAGCATTTT
NA 14 TRBJ2-7 NA TRBV7-7 CASSLGIGSYEQYF TGTGCTAGCAGCTTAGGGATCGGCTCCTACGAGCAGTACTTC
NA 14 TRBJ1-4 NA TRBV6-5 CASRGAATNEKLFF TGTGCCAGCAGGGGGGCGGCAACTAATGAAAAACTGTTTTTT
many 11 TRBJ1-5 NA TRBV6-1 CATGVNQPQHF TGTGCCACCGGGGTCAATCAGCCCCAGCATTTT
NA 11 TRBJ2-5 TRBD1 TRBV28 CASSFTGAQYF TGTGCCAGCAGTTTCACAGGGGCCCAGTACTTC
NA 17 TRBJ1-1 NA TRBV4-3 CASSQDPGSRGNTEAFF TGCGCCAGCAGCCAAGATCCAGGCTCCAGGGGGAACACTGAAGCTTTCTTT
NA 15 TRBJ2-2 NA TRBV7-8 CASSLYSANTGELFF TGTGCCAGCAGCTTATATTCGGCGAACACCGGGGAGCTGTTTTTT
NA 13 TRBJ2-7 TRBD1 TRBV4-1 CASSLGQGWEQYF TGCGCCAGCAGCCTAGGACAGGGGTGGGAGCAGTACTTC
NA 17 TRBJ2-5 NA TRBV5-1 CASSRARDGAYQETQYF TGCGCCAGCAGCAGGGCCCGGGACGGGGCGTACCAAGAGACCCAGTACTTC
NA 14 TRBJ2-7 NA TRBV25-1 CASSEAGTEYEQYF TGTGCCAGCAGTGAGGCCGGGACCGAGTACGAGCAGTACTTC
NA 15 TRBJ2-3 NA TRBV12-5 CASGLSELYTDTQYF TGTGCTAGTGGTCTCAGTGAGCTTTACACAGATACGCAGTATTTT
once 13 TRBJ2-1 TRBD2 TRBV5-4 CAGQVAGGNEQFF TGTGCCGGCCAGGTAGCGGGGGGAAATGAGCAGTTCTTC
NA 14 TRBJ1-3 NA TRBV6-1 CASSEKGSGNTIYF TGTGCCAGCAGTGAAAAGGGCTCTGGAAACACCATATATTTT
NA 12 TRBJ2-7 NA TRBV6-5 CASSHGPQEQYF TGTGCCAGCAGTCACGGGCCCCAGGAGCAGTACTTC
NA 16 TRBJ2-5 NA TRBV7-7 CASSLGLGDPQETQYF TGTGCTAGCAGCTTAGGACTGGGTGATCCCCAAGAGACCCAGTACTTC
NA 15 TRBJ2-5 NA TRBV7-3 CASSLNTAAEETQYF TGTGCCAGCAGCTTAAATACCGCGGCAGAAGAGACCCAGTACTTC
NA 17 TRBJ2-2 TRBD2 TRBV7-9 CASSSRTSGLVTGELFF TGTGCCAGCAGCTCTCGGACTAGCGGGTTGGTCACCGGGGAGCTGTTTTTT
NA 15 TRBJ2-1 TRBD2 TRBV2 CASKQTSGSYNEQFF TGTGCCAGCAAACAGACTAGCGGGAGCTACAATGAGCAGTTCTTC
NA 15 TRBJ2-2 TRBD2 TRBV30 CACASGRASTGELFF TGTGCCTGTGCTAGCGGGAGGGCCAGTACCGGGGAGCTGTTTTTT
NA 17 TRBJ2-7 TRBD1 TRBV19 CASSIYAQTGTSYEQYF TGTGCCAGTAGTATATATGCACAGACAGGGACGTCCTACGAGCAGTACTTC
NA 19 TRBJ2-1 NA TRBV15 CATSRDLSPTVGTPHEQFF TGTGCCACCAGCAGAGACCTTAGCCCGACAGTTGGAACCCCCCATGAGCAGTTCTTC
NA 13 TRBJ1-1 NA TRBV7-3 CASSSDGNTEAFF TGTGCCAGCAGTTCGGACGGGAACACTGAAGCTTTCTTT
NA 15 TRBJ2-5 TRBD2 TRBV4-2 CASSQEVAGVETQYF TGTGCCAGCAGCCAAGAGGTAGCGGGGGTAGAGACCCAGTACTTC
NA 13 TRBJ1-1 NA TRBV11-1 CASSFDRNTEAFF TGTGCCAGCAGCTTCGACAGAAACACTGAAGCTTTCTTT
NA 14 TRBJ1-2 NA TRBV28 CASSLGDPLYGYTF TGTGCCAGCAGTTTAGGGGATCCCCTCTATGGCTACACCTTC
few 10 TRBJ2-5 NA TRBV5-8 CASSLWPQYF TGTGCCAGCAGCTTGTGGCCCCAGTACTTC
NA 13 TRBJ2-7 NA TRBV19 CASSFRSGVEQYF TGTGCCAGTAGCTTCCGTTCAGGGGTCGAGCAGTACTTC
NA 12 TRBJ1-2 NA TRBV29-1 CSALSDSYGYTF TGCAGCGCGCTATCTGACAGTTATGGCTACACCTTC
NA 17 TRBJ2-1 TRBD2 TRBV11-2 CASSQGLAVIGLNEQFF TGTGCCAGCAGCCAGGGACTAGCGGTGATAGGTCTCAATGAGCAGTTCTTC
NA 13 TRBJ2-1 NA TRBV18 CASSRDPFNEQFF TGTGCCAGCTCCCGTGATCCGTTTAATGAGCAGTTCTTC
NA 15 TRBJ1-1 NA TRBV27 CASSPRIQGNTEAFF TGTGCCAGCAGTCCGAGGATCCAGGGGAACACTGAAGCTTTCTTT
few 11 TRBJ1-2 NA TRBV9 CASSDPGGYTF TGTGCCAGCAGCGACCCGGGTGGCTACACCTTC
NA 13 TRBJ1-1 NA TRBV6-5 CASSYPGLRRAFF TGTGCCAGCAGTTACCCGGGCCTCCGTAGGGCTTTCTTT
NA 15 TRBJ2-1 TRBD2 TRBV5-6 CASSSGLKSYNEQFF TGTGCCAGCAGCTCGGGACTAAAATCCTACAATGAGCAGTTCTTC
NA 15 TRBJ2-5 NA TRBV10-2 CASSGWSSGQETQYF TGCGCCAGCAGTGGGTGGTCCTCCGGCCAAGAGACCCAGTACTTC
NA 17 TRBJ2-1 TRBD1 TRBV5-1 CASSLLGGQGQHNEQFF TGCGCCAGCAGCTTGCTAGGAGGACAGGGTCAGCACAATGAGCAGTTCTTC
NA 14 TRBJ1-3 NA TRBV2 CASSERVPLNTIYF TGTGCCAGCAGTGAAAGGGTTCCTCTAAACACCATATATTTT
few 15 TRBJ2-1 TRBD2 TRBV7-6 CASSTGTSGSSEQFF TGTGCCAGCAGCACCGGGACTAGCGGGAGTAGTGAGCAGTTCTTC
few 13 TRBJ2-7 NA TRBV19 CASKSRSDSEQYF TGTGCCAGTAAATCCAGGTCTGACAGCGAGCAGTACTTC
NA 13 TRBJ2-7 NA TRBV7-8 CASSPGVAYEQYF TGTGCCAGCAGCCCCGGGGTAGCCTACGAGCAGTACTTC